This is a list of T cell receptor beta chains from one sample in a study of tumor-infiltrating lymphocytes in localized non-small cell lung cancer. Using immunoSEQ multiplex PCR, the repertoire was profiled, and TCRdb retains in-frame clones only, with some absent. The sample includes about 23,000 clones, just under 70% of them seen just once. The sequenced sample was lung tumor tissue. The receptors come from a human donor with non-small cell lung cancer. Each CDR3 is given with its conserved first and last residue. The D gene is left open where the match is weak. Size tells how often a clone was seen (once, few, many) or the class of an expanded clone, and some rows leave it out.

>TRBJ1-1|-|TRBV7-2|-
TGTGCCAGCAGCCAAGACCTTTACACTGAAGCTTTCTTT
CASSQDLYTEAFF
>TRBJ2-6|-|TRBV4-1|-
TGCGCCAGCAGCCAAAGATTATCGGGGTACGACTCTGGGGCCAACGTCCTGACTTTC
CASSQRLSGYDSGANVLTF
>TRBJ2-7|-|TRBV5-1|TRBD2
TGCGCCAGCAGCCTCGTCGGGCGGGAGTACGAGCAGTACTTC
CASSLVGREYEQYF
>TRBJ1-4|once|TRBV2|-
TGTGCCAGCAGTGTAAGATTGCTTAATGAAAAACTGTTTTTT
CASSVRLLNEKLFF
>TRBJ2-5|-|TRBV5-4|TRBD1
TGTGCCAGCAGCTTGGATATCAGTCGACAGGGGCAGACCCAGTACTTC
CASSLDISRQGQTQYF
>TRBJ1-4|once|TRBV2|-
TGTGCCAGCAGTGAAGCGACAGGCTTCCTTAATGAAAAACTGTTTTTT
CASSEATGFLNEKLFF
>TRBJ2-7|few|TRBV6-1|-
TGTGCCAGCAGACCGACAGGCCCCGGGCAGTACTTC
CASRPTGPGQYF
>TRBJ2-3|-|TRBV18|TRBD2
TGTGCCAGCTCACCGGGGACTAGCGGGAGGAGGGATACGCAGTATTTT
CASSPGTSGRRDTQYF
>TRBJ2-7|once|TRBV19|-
TGTGCCAGTAGTACAACTGGTGGATCGAGCGAGCAGTACTTC
CASSTTGGSSEQYF
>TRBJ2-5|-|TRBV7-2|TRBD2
TGTGCCAGCTCCTCGGATAGCGGGAGTCGAGAGACCCAGTACTTC
CASSSDSGSRETQYF
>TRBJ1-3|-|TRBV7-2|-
TGTGCCAGCAGCTCCCAAGATACCAAGAGGGTCTCTGGAAACACCATATATTTT
CASSSQDTKRVSGNTIYF
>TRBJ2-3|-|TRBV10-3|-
TGTGCCATCTCTGGGGGAAGCACAGATACGCAGTATTTT
CAISGGSTDTQYF
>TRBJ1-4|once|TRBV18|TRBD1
TGTGCCAGCTCACCACGTGGGACAGGGGAGGTCAAACTGTTTTTT
CASSPRGTGEVKLFF
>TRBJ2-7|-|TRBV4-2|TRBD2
TGTGCCAGCAGCTTGGCGGGAGGGTACGAGCAGTACTTC
CASSLAGGYEQYF
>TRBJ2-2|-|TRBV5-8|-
TGTGCCAGCAGCTTGACAGGGAAGGGGAACACCGGGGAGCTGTTTTTT
CASSLTGKGNTGELFF
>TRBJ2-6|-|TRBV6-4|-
TGTGCCACCCGGTCGGACTCTGGGGCCAACGTCCTGACTTTC
CATRSDSGANVLTF
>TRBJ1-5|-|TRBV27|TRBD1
TGTGCCAGCAGCTTAGGACAGGGTAGCAATCAGCCCCAGCATTTT
CASSLGQGSNQPQHF
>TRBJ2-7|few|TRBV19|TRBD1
TGTGCCACCGCCGGACAGGCCGCAAGCGAGCAGTACTTC
CATAGQAASEQYF
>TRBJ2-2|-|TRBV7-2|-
TGTGCCAGCAGATGGTCAGCCGACACCGGGGAGCTGTTTTTT
CASRWSADTGELFF
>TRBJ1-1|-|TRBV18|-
TGTGCCAGCTCACCAGGCAGGGACACTGAAGCTTTCTTT
CASSPGRDTEAFF